The sequence of this T cell receptor beta chain was determined in a study of early T cells in non-severe SARS-CoV-2 infection. Study-level findings and limits: Matching against VDJdb likely underestimated virus-specific expansions, favoring anti-spike CD8.

MiXCR, applied by TCRdb to the 5' RACE reads, yields one record per CDR3 protein. The sample has 25,000 to 30,000 distinct CDR3 sequences, under 6% seen once. The ends were cut back, 2 bases at V and 0 bases at J, with 9 bases in the middle. CDR3 size: 15 residues. Per germline, CDR1 ENHRY and CDR2 SYGVKD. This clonotype has ten or more counts. Antigen specificity is unknown. Sequenced sample: whole blood. The J gene is TRBJ2-3, the V gene TRBV10-3; the D gene is possibly TRBD2 (6 bases). The clonotype was recovered from an adult who was a healthcare worker with PCR-confirmed SARS-CoV-2 infection or an uninfected control (not recorded which). The CDR3 region is CAISELAGSTDTQYF. CDR3 in DNA: TGTGCCATCAGTGAGCTCGCGGGGAGCACAGATACGCAGTATTTT.